Listed here are 2 T cell receptor beta chains from one sample, sequenced in a study of T cell responses to AZD1222 COVID-19 vaccine. Profiled with immunoSEQ multiplex PCR; TCRdb holds only in-frame clones, not every one. The table shows 150,000 to 200,000 clones, with 90% occurring only once. The starting material was peripheral blood, obtained 28 days after the second AZD1222 dose. These receptors all come from an adult who received the AZD1222 COVID-19 vaccine.

The V and J genes are TRBV7-9 and TRBJ1-4; D might be TRBD1 (5 bases). The V gene's germline CDR1 is SEHNR and CDR2 FQNEAQ (reference sequence). The CDR3 spans 18 residues. V was clipped by 0 bases and J by 0 bases, with 14 bases between them. In DNA, the CDR3 is TGTGCCAGCAGCTTAGCGGCAGGGCGCGGATCAACTAATGAAAAACTGTTTTTT. Translated: CASSLAAGRGSTNEKLFF. The variable domain in full, with the rest retrieved from reference TRBV7-9 and TRBJ1-4, is DTGVSQNPRHKITKRGQNVTFRCDPISEHNRLYWYRQTLGQGPEFLTYFQNEAQLEKSRLLSDRFSAERPKGSFSTLEIQRTEQGDSAMYLCASSLAAGRGSTNEKLFFGSGTQLSVL.

This clone was seen a single time. J is TRBJ2-2 and V is TRBV19; 8 nucleotides line up with TRBD2. Germline V gene sequence: CDR1 LNHDA, CDR2 SQIVND (reference sequence). This CDR3 has 15 residues. With 5 bases clipped from V and 4 bases from J, the junction kept 6 bases outside the gene matches. In nucleotides, the CDR3 is TGTGCCAGTAGTCAAGCGGGAGAGACCACCGGGGAGCTGTTTTTT. Protein product: CASSQAGETTGELFF. Full variable domain (missing parts from reference TRBV19 and TRBJ2-2): DGGITQSPKYLFRKEGQNVTLSCEQNLNHDAMYWYRQDPGQGLRLIYYSQIVNDFQKGDIAEGYSVSREKKESFPLTVTSAQKNPTAFYLCASSQAGETTGELFFGEGSRLTVL.